What follows are 18 T cell receptor beta chains derived from one specimen sequenced in a study of T cell changes during pregnancy in multiple sclerosis. Sequencing was performed with immunoSEQ multiplex PCR; in TCRdb, only in-frame clones are kept and a portion is missing. The sample consists of 70,000 to 95,000 clones, 90% to 95% of them appearing once. Sequences were derived from peripheral blood, sampled in the third trimester of pregnancy. The receptors were sampled from a female donor with multiple sclerosis, enrolled in a pregnancy study.

The rearrangement joins TRBV20-1 to TRBJ1-2; D unresolved. This CDR3 is 11 amino acids long. Germline V gene data show CDR1 as DFQATT and CDR2 as SNEGSKA (reference sequence). The ends were cut back, 3 bases at V and 7 bases at J, with 9 bases in the middle. The CDR3 nucleotides are TGCAGTGCTAGTAGGGAGTTTGGCTACACCTTC. Translation gives CSASREFGYTF.

The chain is built from TRBV9 and TRBJ2-7, with TRBD2 identical over 13 bases. CDR1 and CDR2 from the germline V gene are SGDLS and YYNGEE. The CDR3 runs to 15 residues. The J segment lost 7 bases and the V segment lost 3 bases, leaving 7 bases of the junction unmatched. The CDR3 coding sequence is TGTGCCAGCAGCGCACTAGCGGGAGGGCTCACAGAGCAGTACTTC. It is translated as CASSALAGGLTEQYF.

The chain combines TRBV18 with TRBJ2-5; D is undetermined. With 2 bases removed from V and 3 bases from J, the gap between germline ends came to 4 bases. Germline V CDR1 and CDR2: KGHSH, LQKENI. This CDR3 is 12 amino acids long. In DNA, the CDR3 is TGTGCCAGCTCACCAGGAGAAGAGACCCAGTACTTC. It yields the protein CASSPGEETQYF.

The rearrangement links TRBV11-2 to TRBJ2-1; the match to TRBD2 covers 13 bases. The CDR3 contains 17 residues. V lost 5 bases to trimming and J lost 8 bases; unmatched junction nucleotides: 12. Per the germline V gene, CDR1 is SGHAT and CDR2 is FQNNGV. The CDR3 nucleotides are TGTGCCAGCAGCCCGAGCCTGACTAGCGGGAGGAGTGATGAGCAGTTCTTC. Protein sequence: CASSPSLTSGRSDEQFF.

The chain has TRBV29-1 and TRBJ2-3, with TRBD2 identical over 11 bases. Germline V CDR1 and CDR2: SQVTM, ANQGSEA. The CDR3 spans 18 residues. Trimming at V came to 3 bases and at J to 3 bases, leaving 14 bases not matched to a gene. CDR3 residues: CSVEASGRTGVWTDTQYF. The CDR3 bases are TGCAGCGTTGAGGCTAGCGGGAGGACTGGGGTGTGGACAGATACGCAGTATTTT.

The V gene is TRBV9, the J gene TRBJ1-3; weak D call: TRBD1 (5 bases). The V and J ends lost 0 bases and 3 bases respectively, with 10 bases between them. The CDR3 totals 15 residues. The germline gives CDR1 SGDLS, CDR2 YYNGEE. CDR3 amino acids: CASSVEGAVGNTIYF. In DNA, the CDR3 is TGTGCCAGCAGCGTAGAAGGGGCGGTTGGAAACACCATATATTTT.

The chain has TRBV6-1 and TRBJ1-1; no firm D call. Trimming removed 6 bases at V and 1 base at J, with 6 bases between. The CDR3 consists of 12 residues. The germline gives CDR1 MNHNS, CDR2 SASEGT. CDR3 amino acids: CASRTGNTEAFF. CDR3 DNA: TGTGCCAGCAGGACGGGGAACACTGAAGCTTTCTTT.

The chain is built from TRBV6-5 and TRBJ1-4; TRBD1 matches 7 bases. V was clipped by 0 bases and J by 4 bases; unmatched bases: 5. This CDR3 is built from 16 residues. The V gene's germline CDR1 is MNHEY and CDR2 SVGAGI. DNA for the CDR3: TGTGCCAGCAGTTACTCAGGGGGCAGTAGTAATGAAAAACTGTTTTTT. It yields the protein CASSYSGGSSNEKLFF.

V is TRBV5-1 and J is TRBJ2-1, with D possibly matching TRBD1 (5 bases). Trimming took 4 bases from V and 2 from J, leaving 16 bases between them. The CDR3 covers 16 residues. CDR1 and CDR2 (germline): SGHRS, YFSETQ. In DNA form, the CDR3 reads TGCGCCAGCAGCGCTACAGGCGCCCAAACCTACAATGAGCAGTTCTTC. Its protein is CASSATGAQTYNEQFF. Full variable domain (rest looked up from reference TRBV5-1 and TRBJ2-1): KAGVTQTPRYLIKTRGQQVTLSCSPISGHRSVSWYQQTPGQGLQFLFEYFSETQRNKGNFPGRFSGRQFSNSRSEMNVSTLELGDSALYLCASSATGAQTYNEQFFGPGTRLTVL.

This rearrangement joins TRBV7-2 to TRBJ1-2; D is unclear. Germline loops: CDR1 SGHTA, CDR2 FQGNSA. The V end lost 1 base, the J end lost 1 base, and 7 bases lay between the germline ends. The CDR3 sequence is 14 residues long. CDR3 amino acids: CASSLDRFNYGYTF. In DNA form, the CDR3 reads TGTGCCAGCAGCTTAGACAGATTTAACTATGGCTACACCTTC. Looking up the rest from reference TRBV7-2 and TRBJ1-2 gives the full variable domain: GAGVSQSPSNKVTEKGKDVELRCDPISGHTALYWYRQSLGQGLEFLIYFQGNSAPDKSGLPSDRFSAERTGGSVSTLTIQRTQQEDSAVYLCASSLDRFNYGYTFGSGTRLTVV.

The gene calls are TRBV11-1 and TRBJ2-2, with D perhaps TRBD1 (6 bases). V was pared by 8 bases and J by 1 base, with 8 bases between. The CDR3 runs to 13 residues. Germline CDR1 and CDR2: SGHAT and FQDESV (reference sequence). In nucleotides, the CDR3 is TGTGCCAGCGGGGGACAGAACACCGGGGAGCTGTTTTTT. This codes for CASGGQNTGELFF.

The chain couples TRBV18 to TRBJ2-6; tentative D call: TRBD1 (5 bases). This CDR3 has 15 residues. Germline V gives CDR1 KGHSH, CDR2 LQKENI. With 6 bases removed from V and 0 bases from J, the gap between germline ends came to 9 bases. Here the CDR3 reads CASSHRSSGANVLTF. In nucleotides, the CDR3 is TGTGCCAGCTCTCACAGGAGCTCTGGGGCCAACGTCCTGACTTTC.

This chain uses TRBV5-4 with TRBJ2-3, with 10 bases fitting TRBD2. The V and J ends lost 5 bases and 3 bases, in that order; junction bases with no gene match: 6. The germline V gene has CDR1 SGHNT and CDR2 YYREEE (reference sequence). The CDR3 length is 15 residues. CDR3 nucleotide sequence: TGTGCCAGCAGTCTTCTAGCGGGAGAAACAGATACGCAGTATTTT. This encodes CASSLLAGETDTQYF.

The chain carries TRBV28 and TRBJ2-7, with D unclear. The ends were cut back, 11 bases at V and 6 bases at J, with 14 bases in the middle. Germline V gives CDR1 MDHEN, CDR2 SYDVKM. The CDR3 is 11 amino acids. CDR3 sequence: CADDRGFEQYF. In DNA form, the CDR3 reads TGTGCCGATGATCGCGGTTTCGAGCAGTACTTC.

The V gene is TRBV5-1, the J gene TRBJ1-4; 7 bases fit TRBD1. Germline CDR1 reads SGHRS; CDR2 reads YFSETQ. The CDR3 totals 15 residues. J gave up 3 bases and V 0 bases, and 2 bases lay outside the gene matches. CDR3 loop: CASSLAGQPNEKLFF. The CDR3 coding sequence is TGCGCCAGCAGCTTGGCGGGACAGCCTAATGAAAAACTGTTTTTT.

This chain uses TRBV29-1 with TRBJ2-1, with 7 bases that match TRBD1. CDR1 SQVTM and CDR2 ANQGSEA come from the germline V gene. Trimming cost V 6 bases and J 0 bases; bases outside gene matches: 5. This CDR3 is built from 14 residues. For the CDR3, the DNA is TGCAGCGTACGGACAGGAATCTCCTACAATGAGCAGTTCTTC. This gives the protein CSVRTGISYNEQFF.

The rearrangement links TRBV7-2 to TRBJ2-1, with 7 positions matching TRBD2. The CDR3 is made up of 14 amino acids. Germline lookup yields CDR1 SGHTA and CDR2 FQGNSA. The V gene end was trimmed by 3 bases and the J gene end by 4 bases; junction bases not matched to a gene: 3. The CDR3 DNA reads TGTGCCAGCAGCTTGACGGGAGGATACAATGAGCAGTTCTTC. Translation: CASSLTGGYNEQFF.

The rearrangement joins TRBV28 to TRBJ1-1, with 8 bases matching TRBD1. With V trimmed by 3 bases and J by 7 bases, 7 bases remained unmatched. Germline V CDR1 and CDR2: MDHEN, SYDVKM. The CDR3 sequence is 14 residues long. The CDR3 DNA is TGTGCCAGCAGTTTCAGGGACAGGCGATATGAAGCTTTCTTT. Protein product: CASSFRDRRYEAFF.